A single sample is the source of the 13 T cell receptor beta chains below, sequenced in a study of cytomegalovirus exposure and HLA in healthy donors (TCRdb year 2017). Preparation of the library involved the immunoSEQ multiplex PCR assay. A mixture of 60 forward primers for TCR Vbeta segments and 13 reverse primers for TCR Jbeta segments was used in the multiplex PCR. TCRdb stores this immuneACCESS table with in-frame sequences only. Part of the clones is absent; in the studies checked, under half of the shortfall reflects unresolved V genes, and no reason is known for the rest. Here the sample has roughly 100,000 clones; more than 75% occur a single time. Clones ranked in the top ten supply approximately 1.7% of the sample. Sequenced material: PBMCs. The receptors were gathered from a woman in her thirties or forties in good health and CMV-seronegative.

CDR3 sequence reads: CASSQTSHYTDTQYF. For the CDR3, the DNA is TGTGCCAGCAGCCAGACTAGCCACTACACAGATACGCAGTATTTT. The V gene is TRBV5-4, the J gene TRBJ2-3; 7 nucleotides match TRBD2. In germline, CDR1 is SGHNT, CDR2 YYREEE (reference sequence). V shed 4 bases, J shed 2 bases, and the junction held 7 bases outside the gene matches. The CDR3 spans 15 residues.

The rearrangement links TRBV18 to TRBJ2-7, with D possibly being TRBD1 (5 bases). The germline CDR1 and CDR2 sequences are KGHSH and LQKENI. Trimming took 4 bases from V and 4 from J, leaving 17 bases between them. The CDR3 extends over 15 amino acids. The CDR3 region is CASSLLTDVKYEQYF. As DNA, the CDR3 is TGTGCCAGCTCACTCTTGACAGACGTGAAATACGAGCAGTACTTC. The whole variable domain, filled in from reference TRBV18 and TRBJ2-7, reads NAGVMQNPRHLVRRRGQEARLRCSPMKGHSHVYWYRQLPEEGLKFMVYLQKENIIDESGMPKERFSAEFPKEGPSILRIQQVVRGDSAAYFCASSLLTDVKYEQYFGPGTRLTVT.

The J gene is TRBJ1-6, the V gene TRBV25-1, with D possibly matching TRBD1 (5 bases). V lost 2 bases and J 7 bases, leaving 15 bases between the germline ends. The CDR3 extends over 16 amino acids. Germline V CDR1 and CDR2: MGHDK, SYGVNS. CDR3 sequence: CASSETRQPLNSPLHF. Written as DNA, the CDR3 is TGTGCCAGCAGTGAAACGCGACAGCCCTTAAATTCACCCCTCCACTTT.

V and J are TRBV4-1 and TRBJ2-7; tentatively, D is TRBD2 (5 bases). The CDR3 spans 15 residues. CDR1 and CDR2 from the germline V gene are MGHRA and YSYEKL. V was clipped by 2 bases and J by 7 bases, with 18 bases between them. The CDR3 is CASSQILARVCEQYF. CDR3 DNA: TGCGCCAGCAGCCAAATATTAGCGAGAGTGTGTGAGCAGTACTTC.

The rearrangement links TRBV7-2 to TRBJ2-7, with 9 bases lining up with TRBD1. Germline V lookup: CDR1 SGHTA, CDR2 FQGNSA. The CDR3 spans 18 residues. Germline trimming cut 2 bases from V and 9 bases from J; bases unmatched to any gene: 20. In DNA form, the CDR3 reads TGTGCCAGCAGCTTAAGACCACCGGGACAGGGAGGGGAAGGGGCGCAGTACTTC. Translated, it gives CASSLRPPGQGGEGAQYF.

The chain employs TRBV5-4 and TRBJ2-1; 7 bases align to TRBD2. Germline values: CDR1 SGHNT, CDR2 YYREEE (reference sequence). The CDR3 is 16 residues long. V lost 4 bases and J lost 4; bases outside the gene matches: 11. The CDR3 is CASSGPSGIIYNEQFF. CDR3 coding DNA: TGTGCCAGCAGCGGGCCTAGCGGTATTATTTACAATGAGCAGTTCTTC.

The chain uses TRBV28 and TRBJ2-3, with 9 bases matching TRBD2. The CDR3 consists of 15 residues. Germline V gene lookup returns CDR1 MDHEN and CDR2 SYDVKM. The CDR3 region has the DNA TGTAGCGCGGGCGGGAGGGGGGGGTACGCAGATACGCAGTATTTT. This translates into CSAGGRGGYADTQYF.

This CDR3 is CASSSNGGYEQFF. CDR3 sequence (DNA): TGTGCCAGCAGTTCCAACGGGGGGTATGAGCAGTTCTTC. This chain connects TRBV7-3 to TRBJ2-1, with 7 bases that match TRBD2. Per germline, CDR1 SGHTA and CDR2 FQGTGA. V was clipped by 6 bases and J by 8 bases; unmatched bases: 7. The CDR3 has 13 amino acids.

V and J are TRBV4-3 and TRBJ2-7; D possibly corresponds to TRBD1 (6 bases). Germline CDR1 LGHNA, CDR2 YSLEER. The CDR3 runs to 15 residues. Trimming left V 0 bases short and J 4 bases short, with 13 bases between. The CDR3 reads CASSQDMTGPYEQYF. CDR3 bases: TGCGCCAGCAGCCAAGATATGACAGGTCCTTACGAGCAGTACTTC.

The rearrangement links TRBV7-2 to TRBJ1-2, with 9 bases aligning to TRBD1. The CDR3 has 15 amino acids. CDR1 SGHTA and CDR2 FQGNSA come from the germline V gene. V was pared by 0 bases and J by 9 bases, with 8 bases of the junction left unmatched. The CDR3 loop is CASSLAGGTGNRYTF. The CDR3 coding sequence is TGTGCCAGCAGCTTAGCGGGAGGGACAGGGAATCGCTACACCTTC.

This chain joins TRBV6-1 and TRBJ1-1, with 9 bases matching TRBD1. With 2 bases clipped from V and 5 bases from J, the junction kept 6 bases outside the gene matches. The CDR3 sequence is 15 residues long. The germline CDR1 and CDR2 sequences are MNHNS and SASEGT. CDR3 bases: TGTGCCAGCAGTGAACCGGGACAGGGAACGACTGAAGCTTTCTTT. This codes for CASSEPGQGTTEAFF.

This chain links TRBV14 with TRBJ2-7; 10 nucleotides line up with TRBD1. Germline V gene sequence: CDR1 SGHDN, CDR2 FVKESK. Unmatched junction bases numbered 4, after V lost 5 bases and J lost 6 bases. This CDR3 comprises 13 residues. In DNA form, the CDR3 reads TGTGCCAGCAGCGCTCGGACAGGGGGCGAGCAGTACTTC. It encodes CASSARTGGEQYF.

The chain couples TRBV7-8 to TRBJ2-2; TRBD1 is a possible D gene (6 bases). Trimming shortened V by 3 bases and J by 8 bases, and 16 bases separated the two germline ends. Germline V lookup: CDR1 SGHVS, CDR2 FQNEAQ. The CDR3 has 15 residues. CDR3 amino acids: CASSFAGDIKGELFF. In DNA, the CDR3 is TGTGCCAGCAGCTTTGCAGGGGACATTAAGGGGGAGCTGTTTTTT.